The TCR beta chain described here comes from a study of tumor-infiltrating lymphocytes in localized non-small cell lung cancer. Overall study findings and caveats: Available tissue quantity limited TCR sequencing to a patient subset.

Germline CDR1 reads SGHRS; CDR2 reads YFSETQ. CDR3 length equals 14 residues. V lost 2 bases and J 7 bases, leaving 15 bases between the germline ends. Profiling relied on immunoSEQ multiplex PCR, and the TCRdb table lists in-frame clones only, not all of them. This sample yields some 9,300 clones, of which around 77% are seen a single time; roughly 15% belongs to the top ten. With regard to this clone: Its antigen remains unknown.

The receptor comes from a human donor with non-small cell lung cancer. The sequenced sample consisted of uninvolved lung tissue not adjacent to the tumor. The chain links TRBV5-1 to TRBJ1-1; no reliable D call. Here the CDR3 reads CASSFGGSTIEAFF. The CDR3 coding sequence is TGCGCCAGCAGCTTCGGCGGGAGCACAATTGAAGCTTTCTTT.